This T cell receptor (beta chain) stems from a study of blood T cells in healthy people across ages. The amount of total RNA extracted per sample was at least 5 micrograms. With a J-beta primer mix and a sample-barcoded 5' primer, a second PCR ran about 7 to 12 cycles. Each CDR3 protein is one row after TCRdb ran MiXCR on the 5' RACE reads. This table has about 1 million distinct CDR3 sequences, more than 40% appearing once. The sample taken for sequencing was blood. The sequence derives from a woman in her fifties or sixties in good health.

CDR3: CASRTLDRVLEHGYTF. CDR3 sequence (DNA): TGTGCCAGCAGGACGTTAGACAGGGTTTTAGAACATGGCTACACCTTC. This chain joins TRBV6-1 and TRBJ1-2; TRBD1 matches at 7 bases. The CDR3 sequence is 16 residues long. Trimming removed 6 bases from V and 6 bases from J; junction bases left unmatched: 16. CDR1 and CDR2 (germline): MNHNS, SASEGT.